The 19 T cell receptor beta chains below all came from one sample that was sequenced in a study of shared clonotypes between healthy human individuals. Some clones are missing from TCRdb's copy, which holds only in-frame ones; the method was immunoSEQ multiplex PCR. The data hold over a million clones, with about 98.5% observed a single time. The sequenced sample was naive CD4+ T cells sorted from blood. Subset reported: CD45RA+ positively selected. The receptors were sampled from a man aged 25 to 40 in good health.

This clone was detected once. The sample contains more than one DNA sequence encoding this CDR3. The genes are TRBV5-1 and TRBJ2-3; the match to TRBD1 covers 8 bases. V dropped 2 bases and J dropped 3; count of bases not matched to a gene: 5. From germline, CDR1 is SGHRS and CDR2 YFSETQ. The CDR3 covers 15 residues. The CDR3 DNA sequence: TGCGCCAGCAGCTTCGGACAGGGCGGGACAGATACGCAGTATTTT. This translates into CASSFGQGGTDTQYF.

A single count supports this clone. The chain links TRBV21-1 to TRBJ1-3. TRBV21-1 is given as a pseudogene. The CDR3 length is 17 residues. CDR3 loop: CAMTGREALSSGNTIYF. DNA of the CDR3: TGTGCCATGACGGGGAGGGAGGCCCTTAGCTCTGGAAACACCATATATTTT.

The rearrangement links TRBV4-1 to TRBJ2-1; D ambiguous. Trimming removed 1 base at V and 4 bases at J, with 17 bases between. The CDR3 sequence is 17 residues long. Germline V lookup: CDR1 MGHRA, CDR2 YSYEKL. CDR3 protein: CASSQVRSARVYNEQFF. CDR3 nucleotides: TGCGCCAGCAGCCAAGTGAGAAGCGCTAGAGTTTACAATGAGCAGTTCTTC.

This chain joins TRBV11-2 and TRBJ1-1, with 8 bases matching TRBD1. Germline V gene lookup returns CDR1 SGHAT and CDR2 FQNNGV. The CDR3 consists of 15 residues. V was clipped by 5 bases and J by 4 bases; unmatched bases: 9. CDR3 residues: CASSILQGVATEAFF. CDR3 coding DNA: TGTGCCAGCAGCATTCTACAGGGGGTAGCCACTGAAGCTTTCTTT.

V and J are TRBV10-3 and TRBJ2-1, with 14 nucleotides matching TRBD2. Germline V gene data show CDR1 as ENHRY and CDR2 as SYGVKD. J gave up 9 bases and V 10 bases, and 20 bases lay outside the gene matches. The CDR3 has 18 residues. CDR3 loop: CATATGTSGSGMVSEQFF. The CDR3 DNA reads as TGTGCCACGGCGACCGGGACTAGCGGGAGTGGCATGGTCAGTGAGCAGTTCTTC.

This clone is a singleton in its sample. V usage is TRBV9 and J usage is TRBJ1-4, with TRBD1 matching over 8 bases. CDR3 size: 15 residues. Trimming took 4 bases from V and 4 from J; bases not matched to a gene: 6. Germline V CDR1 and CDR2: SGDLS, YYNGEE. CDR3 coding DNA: TGTGCCAGCAGCCCATGGACAGGGAGTAATGAAAAACTGTTTTTT. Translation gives CASSPWTGSNEKLFF.

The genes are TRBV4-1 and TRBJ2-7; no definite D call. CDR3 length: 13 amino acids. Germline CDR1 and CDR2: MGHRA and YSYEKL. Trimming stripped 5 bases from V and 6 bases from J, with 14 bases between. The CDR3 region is CASSGLGSREQYF. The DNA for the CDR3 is TGCGCCAGCAGCGGTCTGGGTTCCCGCGAGCAGTACTTC.

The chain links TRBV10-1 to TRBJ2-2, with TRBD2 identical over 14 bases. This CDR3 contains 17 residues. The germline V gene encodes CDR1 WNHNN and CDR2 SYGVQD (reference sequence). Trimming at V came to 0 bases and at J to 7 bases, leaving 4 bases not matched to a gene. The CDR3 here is CASSESGLAGGIGELFF. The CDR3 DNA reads TGCGCCAGCAGTGAGTCCGGACTAGCGGGAGGTATCGGGGAGCTGTTTTTT.

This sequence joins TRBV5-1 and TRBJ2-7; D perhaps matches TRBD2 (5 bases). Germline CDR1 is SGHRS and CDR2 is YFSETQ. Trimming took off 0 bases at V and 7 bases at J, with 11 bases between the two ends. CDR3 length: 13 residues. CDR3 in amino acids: CASSLGSGWEQYF. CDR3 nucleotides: TGCGCCAGCAGCTTGGGATCGGGATGGGAGCAGTACTTC. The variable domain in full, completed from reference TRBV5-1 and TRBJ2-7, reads KAGVTQTPRYLIKTRGQQVTLSCSPISGHRSVSWYQQTPGQGLQFLFEYFSETQRNKGNFPGRFSGRQFSNSRSEMNVSTLELGDSALYLCASSLGSGWEQYFGPGTRLTVT.

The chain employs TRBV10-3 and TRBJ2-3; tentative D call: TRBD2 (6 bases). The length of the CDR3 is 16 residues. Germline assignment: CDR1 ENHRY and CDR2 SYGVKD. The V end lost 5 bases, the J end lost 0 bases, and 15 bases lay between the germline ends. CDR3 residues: CAISSASAASTDTQYF. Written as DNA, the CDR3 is TGTGCCATCAGTAGCGCTAGCGCTGCTAGCACAGATACGCAGTATTTT.

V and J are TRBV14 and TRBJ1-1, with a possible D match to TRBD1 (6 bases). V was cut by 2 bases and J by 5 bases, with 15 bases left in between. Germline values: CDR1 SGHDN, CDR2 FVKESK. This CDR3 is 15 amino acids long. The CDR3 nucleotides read TGTGCCAGCAGCCAAAGAACAGGGCGGAGGACTGAAGCTTTCTTT. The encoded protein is CASSQRTGRRTEAFF.

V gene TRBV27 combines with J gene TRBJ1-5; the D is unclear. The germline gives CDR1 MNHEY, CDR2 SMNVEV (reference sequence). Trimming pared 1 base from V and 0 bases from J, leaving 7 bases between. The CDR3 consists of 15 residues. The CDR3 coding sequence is TGTGCCAGCAGTTTATACCCTCTTAGCAATCAGCCCCAGCATTTT. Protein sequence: CASSLYPLSNQPQHF.

CDR3 region: CASSQITSGAPYEQYF. The CDR3 DNA reads as TGTGCCAGCAGCCAAATCACTAGCGGTGCCCCCTACGAGCAGTACTTC. The chain joins TRBV4-2 to TRBJ2-7, with 8 nucleotides matching TRBD2. The V segment lost 2 bases and the J segment 2 bases; nucleotides outside the gene matches: 8. The CDR3 contains 16 residues. The germline V gene encodes CDR1 LGHNA and CDR2 YNFKEQ.

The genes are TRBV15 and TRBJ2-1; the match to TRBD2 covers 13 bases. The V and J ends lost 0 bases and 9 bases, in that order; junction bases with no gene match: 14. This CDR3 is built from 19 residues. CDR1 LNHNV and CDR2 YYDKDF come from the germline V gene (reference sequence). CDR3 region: CATSRDPVGLAGDFSEQFF. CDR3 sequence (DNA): TGTGCCACCAGCAGAGATCCCGTCGGACTAGCGGGAGATTTTAGTGAGCAGTTCTTC.

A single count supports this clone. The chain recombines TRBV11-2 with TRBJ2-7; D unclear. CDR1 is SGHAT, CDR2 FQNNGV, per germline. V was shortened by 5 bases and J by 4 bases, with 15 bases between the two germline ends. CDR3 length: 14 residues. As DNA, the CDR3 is TGTGCCAGCAGCCCTCGACCGACGCCGTACGAGCAGTACTTC. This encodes CASSPRPTPYEQYF.

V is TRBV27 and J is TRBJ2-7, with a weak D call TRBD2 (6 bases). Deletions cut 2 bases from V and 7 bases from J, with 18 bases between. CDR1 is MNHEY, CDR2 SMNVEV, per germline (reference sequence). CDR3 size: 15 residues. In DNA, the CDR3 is TGTGCCAGCAGTTTAACGGCTACAAGGGCGGGGGAGCAGTACTTC. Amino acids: CASSLTATRAGEQYF.

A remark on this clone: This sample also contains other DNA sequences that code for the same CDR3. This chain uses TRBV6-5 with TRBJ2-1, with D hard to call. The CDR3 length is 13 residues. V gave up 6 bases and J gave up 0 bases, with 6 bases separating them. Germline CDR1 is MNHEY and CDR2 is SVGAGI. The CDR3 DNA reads TGTGCCAGCAGCCTCGACTCCTACAATGAGCAGTTCTTC. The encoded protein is CASSLDSYNEQFF.

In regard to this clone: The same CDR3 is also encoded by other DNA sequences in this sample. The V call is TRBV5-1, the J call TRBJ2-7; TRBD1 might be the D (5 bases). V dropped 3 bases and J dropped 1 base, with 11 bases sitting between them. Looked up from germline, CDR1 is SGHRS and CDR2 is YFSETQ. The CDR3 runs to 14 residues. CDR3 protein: CASSSQGSSYEQYF. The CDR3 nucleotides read TGCGCCAGCAGCTCCCAGGGTTCGTCCTACGAGCAGTACTTC.

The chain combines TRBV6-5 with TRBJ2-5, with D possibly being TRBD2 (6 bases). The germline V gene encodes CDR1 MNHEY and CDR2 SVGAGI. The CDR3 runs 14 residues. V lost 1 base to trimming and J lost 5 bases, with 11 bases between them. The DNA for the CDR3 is TGTGCCAGCAGTTACTTCCAAGGAGGGGAGACCCAGTACTTC. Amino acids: CASSYFQGGETQYF.